One sample yielded the 5 T cell receptor beta chains listed below, sequenced in a study of CD8+CD57+ T cells in acquired aplastic anemia. Profiling that covered TCR beta VDJ and CDR3 relied on genomic DNA as its template. TCRdb redid the calling of the reads with MiXCR, one entry per CDR3 protein. The sample lists hundreds of thousands of distinct CDR3 sequences; 65% to 80% were seen once. The sequenced sample consisted of sorted CD4+, CD8+, or CD8+CD57+ T cells (not recorded which) from PBMCs. These TCRs come from a human donor in good health, serving as a control.

V usage is TRBV29-1 and J usage is TRBJ1-2; tentative D call: TRBD1 (5 bases). The CDR3 is 12 residues long. Per the germline V gene, CDR1 is SQVTM and CDR2 is ANQGSEA. Trimming took 7 bases from V and 10 from J, leaving 19 bases between them. The CDR3 DNA is TGCAGCGCCCAGGGACGGGCCCATTCCTACACCTTC. Protein: CSAQGRAHSYTF. Together with reference TRBV29-1 and TRBJ1-2, the CDR3 gives the full variable domain: SAVISQKPSRDICQRGTSLTIQCQVDSQVTMMFWYRQQPGQSLTLIATANQGSEATYESGFVIDKFPISRPNLTFSTLTVSNMSPEDSSIYLCSAQGRAHSYTFGSGTRLTVV.

This clonotype has just one count. The chain recombines TRBV5-1 with TRBJ2-2; 7 nucleotides align to TRBD2. The germline CDR1 and CDR2 sequences are SGHRS and YFSETQ. V shed 0 bases and J 2 bases; nucleotides not matched to a gene: 10. The CDR3 is 18 amino acids. The CDR3 DNA is TGCGCCAGCAGCTTGGCTGGTCTAGCGGCGGTTAACACCGGGGAGCTGTTTTTT. Translation: CASSLAGLAAVNTGELFF.

This clonotype came up many times. The chain couples TRBV5-1 to TRBJ2-7, with D perhaps TRBD2 (7 bases). The CDR3 spans 18 residues. V lost 2 bases and J lost 2, with 23 bases in between. The germline gives CDR1 SGHRS, CDR2 YFSETQ. The CDR3 DNA reads as TGCGCCAGCAGCTTTGGGGGGGCCAGGGTGGGGATAGCCTACGAGCAGTACTTC. It specifies CASSFGGARVGIAYEQYF. Using reference TRBV5-1 and TRBJ2-7 for the parts outside the CDR3, the full variable domain is KAGVTQTPRYLIKTRGQQVTLSCSPISGHRSVSWYQQTPGQGLQFLFEYFSETQRNKGNFPGRFSGRQFSNSRSEMNVSTLELGDSALYLCASSFGGARVGIAYEQYFGPGTRLTVT.

This clonotype has just one count. The conserved phenylalanine or tryptophan is not found at the CDR3 terminus, so this likely reflects a read error. The chain recombines TRBV10-2 with TRBJ2-3; a weak D match, TRBD2 (5 bases). The germline gives CDR1 WSHSY, CDR2 SAAADI. The V and J ends lost 2 bases and 8 bases respectively, with 5 bases between them. CDR3 length: 11 amino acids. The CDR3 is CASSESGTQYL. CDR3 in DNA: TGCGCCAGCAGTGAGAGCGGTACGCAGTATCTT.

This clonotype has a count of ten or more. V is TRBV12-3 or TRBV12-4 and J is TRBJ1-1; D is uncertain. V was clipped by 5 bases and J by 6 bases, with 13 bases between them. The length of the CDR3 is 13 residues. CDR3 protein: CASSMDLEAEAFF. CDR3 bases: TGTGCCAGCAGTATGGACCTAGAGGCTGAAGCTTTCTTT.